This T cell receptor (beta chain) was recovered during a study of CD8 T cells in Susac syndrome. 0.5 to 1 ug RNA was reverse transcribed with random hexamers. TCRdb re-analysed the immunoSEQ multiplex PCR reads in MiXCR, keeping a single row per CDR3 protein. This sample yields 45,000 to 60,000 distinct CDR3 sequences, of which 93% are seen a single time; 0.5% to 0.6% belongs to the top ten. From germline, CDR1 is MNHEY and CDR2 SVGAGI. This CDR3 comprises 11 residues. The germline V and J ends were trimmed by 5 bases and 11 bases, with 12 bases remaining between them. The sequence was obtained from a human donor with multiple sclerosis. V usage is TRBV6-5 and J usage is TRBJ2-5, with D unresolved. Sequencing input: CD8+ T cells from PBMCs. This CDR3 is CASSGRVQQYF. The CDR3 bases are TGTGCCAGCAGTGGACGGGTTCAACAGTACTTC.